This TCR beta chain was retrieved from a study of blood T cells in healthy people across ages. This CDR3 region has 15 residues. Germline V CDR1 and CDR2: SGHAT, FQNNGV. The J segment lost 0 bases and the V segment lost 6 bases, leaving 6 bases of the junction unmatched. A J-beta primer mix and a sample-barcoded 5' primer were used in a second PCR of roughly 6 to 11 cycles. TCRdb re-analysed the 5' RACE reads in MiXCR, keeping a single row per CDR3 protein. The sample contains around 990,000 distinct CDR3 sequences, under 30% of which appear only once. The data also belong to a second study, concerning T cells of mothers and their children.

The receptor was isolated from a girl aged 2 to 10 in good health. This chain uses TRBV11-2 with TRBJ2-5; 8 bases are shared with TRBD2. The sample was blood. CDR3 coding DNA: TGTGCCAGCAGGGCAATAGCGGGGAACCAAGAGACCCAGTACTTC. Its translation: CASRAIAGNQETQYF.